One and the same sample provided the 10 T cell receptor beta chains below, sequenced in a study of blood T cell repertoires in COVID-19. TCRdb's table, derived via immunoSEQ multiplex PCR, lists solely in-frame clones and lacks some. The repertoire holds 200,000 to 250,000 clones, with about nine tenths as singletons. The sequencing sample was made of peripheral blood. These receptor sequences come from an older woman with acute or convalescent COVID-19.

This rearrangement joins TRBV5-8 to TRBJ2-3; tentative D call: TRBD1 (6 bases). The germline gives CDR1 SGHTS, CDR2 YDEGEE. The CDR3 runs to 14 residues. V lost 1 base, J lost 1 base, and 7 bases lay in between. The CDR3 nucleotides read TGTGCCAGCAGCTTGTCAGGGGGCACAGATACGCAGTATTTT. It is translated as CASSLSGGTDTQYF.

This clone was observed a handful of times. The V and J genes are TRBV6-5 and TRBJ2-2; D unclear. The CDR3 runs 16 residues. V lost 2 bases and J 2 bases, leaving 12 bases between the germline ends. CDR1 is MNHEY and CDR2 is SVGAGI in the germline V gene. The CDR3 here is CASSYGRSTNTGELFF. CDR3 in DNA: TGTGCCAGCAGTTACGGTAGAAGCACTAACACCGGGGAGCTGTTTTTT.

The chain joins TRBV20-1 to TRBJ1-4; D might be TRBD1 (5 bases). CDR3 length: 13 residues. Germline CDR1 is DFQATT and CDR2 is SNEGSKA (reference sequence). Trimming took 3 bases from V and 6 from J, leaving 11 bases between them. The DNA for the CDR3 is TGCAGTGCTAGTGGGCAGGGTGATGAAAAACTGTTTTTT. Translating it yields CSASGQGDEKLFF.

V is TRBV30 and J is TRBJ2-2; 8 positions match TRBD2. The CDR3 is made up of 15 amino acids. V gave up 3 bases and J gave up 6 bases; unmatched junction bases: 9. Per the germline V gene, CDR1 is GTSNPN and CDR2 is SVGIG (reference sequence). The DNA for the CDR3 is TGTGCCTGGAGGTCGGGGGGGCTTGAGTCCGGGGAGCTGTTTTTT. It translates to CAWRSGGLESGELFF.

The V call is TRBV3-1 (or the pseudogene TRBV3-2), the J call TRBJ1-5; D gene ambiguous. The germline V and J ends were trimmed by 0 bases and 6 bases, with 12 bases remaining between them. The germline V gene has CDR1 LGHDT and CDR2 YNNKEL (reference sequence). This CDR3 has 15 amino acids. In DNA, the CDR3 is TGTGCCAGCAGCCAAGATATCCGGTCGGGTCAGCCCCAGCATTTT. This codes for CASSQDIRSGQPQHF.

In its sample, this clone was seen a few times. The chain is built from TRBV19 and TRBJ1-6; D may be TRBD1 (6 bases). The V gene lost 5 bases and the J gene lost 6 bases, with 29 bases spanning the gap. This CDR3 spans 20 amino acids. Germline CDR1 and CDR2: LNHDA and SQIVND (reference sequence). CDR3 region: CASSRRLSGTTQVGNSPLHF. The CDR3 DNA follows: TGTGCCAGTAGTCGCCGATTAAGCGGGACAACCCAAGTCGGTAATTCACCCCTCCACTTT.

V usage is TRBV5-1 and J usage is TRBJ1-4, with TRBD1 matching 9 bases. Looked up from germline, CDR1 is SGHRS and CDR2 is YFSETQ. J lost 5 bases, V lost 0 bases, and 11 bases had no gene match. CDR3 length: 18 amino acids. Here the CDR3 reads CASSLDPWTGVDNEKLFF. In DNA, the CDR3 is TGCGCCAGCAGCTTGGACCCATGGACAGGGGTTGACAATGAAAAACTGTTTTTT.

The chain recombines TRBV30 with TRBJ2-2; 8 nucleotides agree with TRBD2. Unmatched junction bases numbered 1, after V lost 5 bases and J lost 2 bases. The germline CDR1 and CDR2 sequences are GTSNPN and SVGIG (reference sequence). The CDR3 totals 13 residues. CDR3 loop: CAWGLANTGELFF. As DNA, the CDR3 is TGTGCCTGGGGACTAGCCAACACCGGGGAGCTGTTTTTT.

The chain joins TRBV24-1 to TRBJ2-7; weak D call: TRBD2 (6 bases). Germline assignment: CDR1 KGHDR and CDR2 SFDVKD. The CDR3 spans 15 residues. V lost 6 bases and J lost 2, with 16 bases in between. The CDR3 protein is CATSSSGGKAYEQYF. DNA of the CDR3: TGTGCCACCAGTTCTTCCGGGGGTAAGGCCTACGAGCAGTACTTC.

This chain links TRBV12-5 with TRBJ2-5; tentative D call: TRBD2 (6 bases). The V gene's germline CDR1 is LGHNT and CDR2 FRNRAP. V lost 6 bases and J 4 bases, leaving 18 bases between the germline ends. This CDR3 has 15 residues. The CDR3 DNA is TGTGCTAGTGGGAAAACCGGGAGCCCCGGAGAGACCCAGTACTTC. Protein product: CASGKTGSPGETQYF.